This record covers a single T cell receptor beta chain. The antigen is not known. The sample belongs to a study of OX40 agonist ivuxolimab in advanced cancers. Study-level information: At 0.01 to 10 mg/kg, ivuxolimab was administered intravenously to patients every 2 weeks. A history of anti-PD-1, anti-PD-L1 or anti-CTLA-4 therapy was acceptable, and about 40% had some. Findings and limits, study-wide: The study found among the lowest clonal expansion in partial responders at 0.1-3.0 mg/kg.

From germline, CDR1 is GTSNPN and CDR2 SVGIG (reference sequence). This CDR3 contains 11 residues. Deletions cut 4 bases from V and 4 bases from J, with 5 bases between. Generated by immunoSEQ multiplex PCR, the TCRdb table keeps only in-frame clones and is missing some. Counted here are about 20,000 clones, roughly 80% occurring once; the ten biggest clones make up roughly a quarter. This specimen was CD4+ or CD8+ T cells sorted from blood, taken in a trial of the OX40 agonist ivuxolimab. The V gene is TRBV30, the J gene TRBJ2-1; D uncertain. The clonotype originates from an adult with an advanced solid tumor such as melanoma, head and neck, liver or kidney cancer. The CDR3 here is CAWNAYNEQFF. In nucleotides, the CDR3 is TGTGCCTGGAACGCTTACAATGAGCAGTTCTTC.